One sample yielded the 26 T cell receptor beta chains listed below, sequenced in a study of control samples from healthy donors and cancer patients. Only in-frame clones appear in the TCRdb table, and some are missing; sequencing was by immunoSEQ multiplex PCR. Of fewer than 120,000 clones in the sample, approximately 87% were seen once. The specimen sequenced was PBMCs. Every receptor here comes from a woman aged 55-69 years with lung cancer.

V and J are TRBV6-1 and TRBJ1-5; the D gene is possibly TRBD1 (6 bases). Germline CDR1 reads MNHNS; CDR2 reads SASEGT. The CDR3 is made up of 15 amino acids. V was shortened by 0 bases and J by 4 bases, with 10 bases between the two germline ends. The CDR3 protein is CASSEAPDRNQPQHF. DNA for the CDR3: TGTGCCAGCAGTGAAGCCCCGGACAGAAATCAGCCCCAGCATTTT.

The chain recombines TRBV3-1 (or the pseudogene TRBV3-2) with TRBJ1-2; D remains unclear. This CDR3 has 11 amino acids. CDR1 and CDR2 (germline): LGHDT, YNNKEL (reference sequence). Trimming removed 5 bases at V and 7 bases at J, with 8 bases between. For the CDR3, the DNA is TGTGCCAGCAGCTACATCGGTGGCTACACCTTC. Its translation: CASSYIGGYTF.

CDR3 region: CASSLTRTLGDQPQHF. The CDR3 DNA reads as TGTGCCAGCTCACTCACGCGGACCTTGGGCGATCAGCCCCAGCATTTT. The chain carries TRBV18 and TRBJ1-5; D gene unclear. The CDR3 is made up of 16 amino acids. Germline V gives CDR1 KGHSH, CDR2 LQKENI. V shed 4 bases and J shed 5 bases, with 18 bases lying between them.

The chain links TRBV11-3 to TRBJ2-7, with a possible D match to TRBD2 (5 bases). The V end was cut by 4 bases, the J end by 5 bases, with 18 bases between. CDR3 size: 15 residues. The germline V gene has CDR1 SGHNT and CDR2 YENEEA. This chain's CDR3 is CASSSLRELINEQYF. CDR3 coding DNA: TGTGCCAGCAGCTCCCTGAGGGAGCTTATCAACGAGCAGTACTTC.

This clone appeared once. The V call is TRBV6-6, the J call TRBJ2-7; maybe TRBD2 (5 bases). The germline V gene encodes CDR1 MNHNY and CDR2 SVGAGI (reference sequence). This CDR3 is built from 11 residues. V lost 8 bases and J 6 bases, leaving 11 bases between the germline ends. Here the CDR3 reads CASCGQSEQYF. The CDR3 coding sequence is TGTGCCAGCTGCGGGCAAAGCGAGCAGTACTTC.

The CDR3 DNA sequence: TGTGCCAGCAGTTACTCGAGTAGCTCCTACAATGAGCAGTTCTTC. It is translated as CASSYSSSSYNEQFF. The chain links TRBV6-5 to TRBJ2-1; D unresolved. V was pared by 0 bases and J by 0 bases, with 6 bases between. The CDR3 has 15 amino acids. Germline V gives CDR1 MNHEY, CDR2 SVGAGI.

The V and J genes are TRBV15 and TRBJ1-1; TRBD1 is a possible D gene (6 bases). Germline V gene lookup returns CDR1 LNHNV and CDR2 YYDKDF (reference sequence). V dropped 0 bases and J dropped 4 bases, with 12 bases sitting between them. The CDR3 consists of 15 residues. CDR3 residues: CATSRDRGAPTEAFF. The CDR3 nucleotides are TGTGCCACCAGCAGAGATCGGGGGGCGCCCACTGAAGCTTTCTTT.

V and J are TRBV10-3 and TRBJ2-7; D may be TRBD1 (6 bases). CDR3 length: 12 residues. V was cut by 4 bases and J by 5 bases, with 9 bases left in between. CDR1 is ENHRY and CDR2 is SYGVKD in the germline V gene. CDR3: CAISVQGNEQYF. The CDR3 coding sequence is TGTGCCATCAGTGTCCAGGGGAACGAGCAGTACTTC.

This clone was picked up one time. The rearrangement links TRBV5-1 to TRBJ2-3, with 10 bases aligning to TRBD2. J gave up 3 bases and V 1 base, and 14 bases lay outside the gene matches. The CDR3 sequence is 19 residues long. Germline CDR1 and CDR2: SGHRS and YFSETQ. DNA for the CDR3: TGCGCCAGCAGCTTGATTCCCAGCGGGGGGGAAGGAGGTACAGATACGCAGTATTTT. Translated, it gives CASSLIPSGGEGGTDTQYF.

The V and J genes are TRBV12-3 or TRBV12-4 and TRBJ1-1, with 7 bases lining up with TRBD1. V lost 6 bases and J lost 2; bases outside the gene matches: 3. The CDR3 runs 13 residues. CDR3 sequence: CASRTGPNTEAFF. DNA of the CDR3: TGTGCCAGCAGGACAGGGCCAAACACTGAAGCTTTCTTT.

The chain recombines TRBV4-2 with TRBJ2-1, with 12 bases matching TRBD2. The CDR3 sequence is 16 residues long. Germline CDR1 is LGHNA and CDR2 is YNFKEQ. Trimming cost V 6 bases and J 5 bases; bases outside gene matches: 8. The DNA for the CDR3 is TGTGCCAGCAGTCGACTAGCGGGGGTAAGCAACAATGAGCAGTTCTTC. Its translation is CASSRLAGVSNNEQFF.

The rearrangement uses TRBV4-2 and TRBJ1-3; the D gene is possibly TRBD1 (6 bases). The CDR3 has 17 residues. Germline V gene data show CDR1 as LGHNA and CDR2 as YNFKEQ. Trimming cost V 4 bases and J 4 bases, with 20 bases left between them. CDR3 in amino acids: CASSRGTAGARGNTIYF. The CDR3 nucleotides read TGTGCCAGCAGCCGCGGTACTGCGGGGGCGCGGGGAAACACCATATATTTT.

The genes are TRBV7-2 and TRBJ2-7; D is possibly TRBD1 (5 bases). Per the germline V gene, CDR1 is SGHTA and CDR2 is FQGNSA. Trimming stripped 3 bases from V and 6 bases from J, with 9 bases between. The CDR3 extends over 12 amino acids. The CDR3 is CASSFQGSEQYF. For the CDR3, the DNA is TGTGCCAGCAGCTTCCAGGGAAGCGAGCAGTACTTC. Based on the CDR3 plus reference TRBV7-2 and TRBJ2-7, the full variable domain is GAGVSQSPSNKVTEKGKDVELRCDPISGHTALYWYRQSLGQGLEFLIYFQGNSAPDKSGLPSDRFSAERTGGSVSTLTIQRTQQEDSAVYLCASSFQGSEQYFGPGTRLTVT.

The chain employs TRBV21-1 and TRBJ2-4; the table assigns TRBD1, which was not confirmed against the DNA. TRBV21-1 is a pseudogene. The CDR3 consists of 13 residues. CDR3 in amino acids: CASSKEWLNIQYF. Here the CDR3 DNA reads TGTGCCAGCAGCAAAGAGTGGCTAAACATTCAGTACTTC.

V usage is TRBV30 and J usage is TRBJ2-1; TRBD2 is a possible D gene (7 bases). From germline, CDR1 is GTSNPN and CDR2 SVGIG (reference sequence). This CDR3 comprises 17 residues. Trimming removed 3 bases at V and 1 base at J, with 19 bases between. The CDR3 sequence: CAWRRGRGRGSYNEQFF. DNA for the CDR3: TGTGCCTGGAGGAGAGGGCGGGGGCGCGGGTCCTACAATGAGCAGTTCTTC.

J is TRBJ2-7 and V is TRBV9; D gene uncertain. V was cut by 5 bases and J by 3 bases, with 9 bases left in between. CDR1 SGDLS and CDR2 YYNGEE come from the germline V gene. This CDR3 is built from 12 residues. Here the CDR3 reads CASSPDFYEQYF. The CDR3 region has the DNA TGTGCCAGCAGTCCTGACTTCTACGAGCAGTACTTC.

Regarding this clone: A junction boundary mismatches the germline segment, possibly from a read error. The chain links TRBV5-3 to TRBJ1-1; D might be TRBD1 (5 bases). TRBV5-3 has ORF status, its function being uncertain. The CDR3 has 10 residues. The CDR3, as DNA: TGTGCCAGAAGATGGAGGGACGGGGTTTTC. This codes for CARRWRDGVF.

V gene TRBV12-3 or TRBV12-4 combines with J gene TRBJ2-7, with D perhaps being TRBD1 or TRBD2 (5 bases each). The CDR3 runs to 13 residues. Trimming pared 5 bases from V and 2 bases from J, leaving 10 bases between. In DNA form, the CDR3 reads TGTGCCAGCAGTCGGGACCACGCCTACGAGCAGTACTTC. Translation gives CASSRDHAYEQYF.

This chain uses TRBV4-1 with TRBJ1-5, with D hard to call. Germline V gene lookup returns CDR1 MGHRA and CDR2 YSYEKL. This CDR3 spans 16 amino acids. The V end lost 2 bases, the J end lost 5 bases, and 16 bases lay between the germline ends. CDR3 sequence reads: CASSQSAGGPHQPQHF. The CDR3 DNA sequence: TGCGCCAGCAGCCAATCGGCAGGAGGCCCCCATCAGCCCCAGCATTTT.

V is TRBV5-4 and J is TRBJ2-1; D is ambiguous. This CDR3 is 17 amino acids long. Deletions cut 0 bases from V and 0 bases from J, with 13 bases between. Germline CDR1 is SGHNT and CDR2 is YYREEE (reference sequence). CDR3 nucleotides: TGTGCCAGCAGCTTGGCCCTCGGATCGAGCTCCTACAATGAGCAGTTCTTC. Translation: CASSLALGSSSYNEQFF.

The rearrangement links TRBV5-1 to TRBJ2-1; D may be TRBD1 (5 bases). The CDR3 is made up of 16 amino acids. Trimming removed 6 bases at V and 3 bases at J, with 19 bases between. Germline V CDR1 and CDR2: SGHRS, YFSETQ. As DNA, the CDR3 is TGCGCCAGCACCCCCCTCCTACAGGTGCTCTACAATGAGCAGTTCTTC. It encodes CASTPLLQVLYNEQFF.

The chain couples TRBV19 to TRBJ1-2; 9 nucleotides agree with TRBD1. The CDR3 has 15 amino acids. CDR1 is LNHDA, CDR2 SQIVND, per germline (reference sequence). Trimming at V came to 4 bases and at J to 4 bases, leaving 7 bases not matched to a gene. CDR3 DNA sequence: TGTGCCAGTAGTAGGGAAGGGACAGGGCTCTATGGCTACACCTTC. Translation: CASSREGTGLYGYTF.

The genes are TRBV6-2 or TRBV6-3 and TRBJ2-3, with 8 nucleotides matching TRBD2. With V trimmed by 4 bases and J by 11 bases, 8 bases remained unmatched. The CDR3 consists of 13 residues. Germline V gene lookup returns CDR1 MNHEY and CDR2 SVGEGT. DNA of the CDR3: TGTGCCAGCAGTTCCATTAGCGGGACGGGGCAGTATTTT. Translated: CASSSISGTGQYF.

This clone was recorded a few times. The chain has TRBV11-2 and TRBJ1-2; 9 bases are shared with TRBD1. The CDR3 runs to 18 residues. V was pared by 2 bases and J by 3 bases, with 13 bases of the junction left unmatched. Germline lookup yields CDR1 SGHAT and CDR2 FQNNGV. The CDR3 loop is CASSLFSIRDRVDYGYTF. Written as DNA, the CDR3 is TGTGCCAGCAGCTTATTCAGTATCCGGGACAGGGTAGACTATGGCTACACCTTC.

This CDR3 reads CASSLSPGAGEQYF. CDR3 in DNA: TGTGCCAGCAGTTTATCCCCAGGGGCGGGCGAGCAGTACTTC. The rearrangement links TRBV28 to TRBJ2-7; D perhaps matches TRBD1 (6 bases). V was shortened by 1 base and J by 6 bases, with 13 bases between the two germline ends. This CDR3 comprises 14 residues. Per the germline V gene, CDR1 is MDHEN and CDR2 is SYDVKM.

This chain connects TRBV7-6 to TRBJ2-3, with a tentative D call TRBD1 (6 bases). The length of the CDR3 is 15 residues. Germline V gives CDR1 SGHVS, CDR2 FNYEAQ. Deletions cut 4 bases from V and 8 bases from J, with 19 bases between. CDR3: CASSSGTSKQGTQYF. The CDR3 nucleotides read TGTGCCAGCAGCTCCGGGACATCCAAGCAGGGTACGCAGTATTTT.